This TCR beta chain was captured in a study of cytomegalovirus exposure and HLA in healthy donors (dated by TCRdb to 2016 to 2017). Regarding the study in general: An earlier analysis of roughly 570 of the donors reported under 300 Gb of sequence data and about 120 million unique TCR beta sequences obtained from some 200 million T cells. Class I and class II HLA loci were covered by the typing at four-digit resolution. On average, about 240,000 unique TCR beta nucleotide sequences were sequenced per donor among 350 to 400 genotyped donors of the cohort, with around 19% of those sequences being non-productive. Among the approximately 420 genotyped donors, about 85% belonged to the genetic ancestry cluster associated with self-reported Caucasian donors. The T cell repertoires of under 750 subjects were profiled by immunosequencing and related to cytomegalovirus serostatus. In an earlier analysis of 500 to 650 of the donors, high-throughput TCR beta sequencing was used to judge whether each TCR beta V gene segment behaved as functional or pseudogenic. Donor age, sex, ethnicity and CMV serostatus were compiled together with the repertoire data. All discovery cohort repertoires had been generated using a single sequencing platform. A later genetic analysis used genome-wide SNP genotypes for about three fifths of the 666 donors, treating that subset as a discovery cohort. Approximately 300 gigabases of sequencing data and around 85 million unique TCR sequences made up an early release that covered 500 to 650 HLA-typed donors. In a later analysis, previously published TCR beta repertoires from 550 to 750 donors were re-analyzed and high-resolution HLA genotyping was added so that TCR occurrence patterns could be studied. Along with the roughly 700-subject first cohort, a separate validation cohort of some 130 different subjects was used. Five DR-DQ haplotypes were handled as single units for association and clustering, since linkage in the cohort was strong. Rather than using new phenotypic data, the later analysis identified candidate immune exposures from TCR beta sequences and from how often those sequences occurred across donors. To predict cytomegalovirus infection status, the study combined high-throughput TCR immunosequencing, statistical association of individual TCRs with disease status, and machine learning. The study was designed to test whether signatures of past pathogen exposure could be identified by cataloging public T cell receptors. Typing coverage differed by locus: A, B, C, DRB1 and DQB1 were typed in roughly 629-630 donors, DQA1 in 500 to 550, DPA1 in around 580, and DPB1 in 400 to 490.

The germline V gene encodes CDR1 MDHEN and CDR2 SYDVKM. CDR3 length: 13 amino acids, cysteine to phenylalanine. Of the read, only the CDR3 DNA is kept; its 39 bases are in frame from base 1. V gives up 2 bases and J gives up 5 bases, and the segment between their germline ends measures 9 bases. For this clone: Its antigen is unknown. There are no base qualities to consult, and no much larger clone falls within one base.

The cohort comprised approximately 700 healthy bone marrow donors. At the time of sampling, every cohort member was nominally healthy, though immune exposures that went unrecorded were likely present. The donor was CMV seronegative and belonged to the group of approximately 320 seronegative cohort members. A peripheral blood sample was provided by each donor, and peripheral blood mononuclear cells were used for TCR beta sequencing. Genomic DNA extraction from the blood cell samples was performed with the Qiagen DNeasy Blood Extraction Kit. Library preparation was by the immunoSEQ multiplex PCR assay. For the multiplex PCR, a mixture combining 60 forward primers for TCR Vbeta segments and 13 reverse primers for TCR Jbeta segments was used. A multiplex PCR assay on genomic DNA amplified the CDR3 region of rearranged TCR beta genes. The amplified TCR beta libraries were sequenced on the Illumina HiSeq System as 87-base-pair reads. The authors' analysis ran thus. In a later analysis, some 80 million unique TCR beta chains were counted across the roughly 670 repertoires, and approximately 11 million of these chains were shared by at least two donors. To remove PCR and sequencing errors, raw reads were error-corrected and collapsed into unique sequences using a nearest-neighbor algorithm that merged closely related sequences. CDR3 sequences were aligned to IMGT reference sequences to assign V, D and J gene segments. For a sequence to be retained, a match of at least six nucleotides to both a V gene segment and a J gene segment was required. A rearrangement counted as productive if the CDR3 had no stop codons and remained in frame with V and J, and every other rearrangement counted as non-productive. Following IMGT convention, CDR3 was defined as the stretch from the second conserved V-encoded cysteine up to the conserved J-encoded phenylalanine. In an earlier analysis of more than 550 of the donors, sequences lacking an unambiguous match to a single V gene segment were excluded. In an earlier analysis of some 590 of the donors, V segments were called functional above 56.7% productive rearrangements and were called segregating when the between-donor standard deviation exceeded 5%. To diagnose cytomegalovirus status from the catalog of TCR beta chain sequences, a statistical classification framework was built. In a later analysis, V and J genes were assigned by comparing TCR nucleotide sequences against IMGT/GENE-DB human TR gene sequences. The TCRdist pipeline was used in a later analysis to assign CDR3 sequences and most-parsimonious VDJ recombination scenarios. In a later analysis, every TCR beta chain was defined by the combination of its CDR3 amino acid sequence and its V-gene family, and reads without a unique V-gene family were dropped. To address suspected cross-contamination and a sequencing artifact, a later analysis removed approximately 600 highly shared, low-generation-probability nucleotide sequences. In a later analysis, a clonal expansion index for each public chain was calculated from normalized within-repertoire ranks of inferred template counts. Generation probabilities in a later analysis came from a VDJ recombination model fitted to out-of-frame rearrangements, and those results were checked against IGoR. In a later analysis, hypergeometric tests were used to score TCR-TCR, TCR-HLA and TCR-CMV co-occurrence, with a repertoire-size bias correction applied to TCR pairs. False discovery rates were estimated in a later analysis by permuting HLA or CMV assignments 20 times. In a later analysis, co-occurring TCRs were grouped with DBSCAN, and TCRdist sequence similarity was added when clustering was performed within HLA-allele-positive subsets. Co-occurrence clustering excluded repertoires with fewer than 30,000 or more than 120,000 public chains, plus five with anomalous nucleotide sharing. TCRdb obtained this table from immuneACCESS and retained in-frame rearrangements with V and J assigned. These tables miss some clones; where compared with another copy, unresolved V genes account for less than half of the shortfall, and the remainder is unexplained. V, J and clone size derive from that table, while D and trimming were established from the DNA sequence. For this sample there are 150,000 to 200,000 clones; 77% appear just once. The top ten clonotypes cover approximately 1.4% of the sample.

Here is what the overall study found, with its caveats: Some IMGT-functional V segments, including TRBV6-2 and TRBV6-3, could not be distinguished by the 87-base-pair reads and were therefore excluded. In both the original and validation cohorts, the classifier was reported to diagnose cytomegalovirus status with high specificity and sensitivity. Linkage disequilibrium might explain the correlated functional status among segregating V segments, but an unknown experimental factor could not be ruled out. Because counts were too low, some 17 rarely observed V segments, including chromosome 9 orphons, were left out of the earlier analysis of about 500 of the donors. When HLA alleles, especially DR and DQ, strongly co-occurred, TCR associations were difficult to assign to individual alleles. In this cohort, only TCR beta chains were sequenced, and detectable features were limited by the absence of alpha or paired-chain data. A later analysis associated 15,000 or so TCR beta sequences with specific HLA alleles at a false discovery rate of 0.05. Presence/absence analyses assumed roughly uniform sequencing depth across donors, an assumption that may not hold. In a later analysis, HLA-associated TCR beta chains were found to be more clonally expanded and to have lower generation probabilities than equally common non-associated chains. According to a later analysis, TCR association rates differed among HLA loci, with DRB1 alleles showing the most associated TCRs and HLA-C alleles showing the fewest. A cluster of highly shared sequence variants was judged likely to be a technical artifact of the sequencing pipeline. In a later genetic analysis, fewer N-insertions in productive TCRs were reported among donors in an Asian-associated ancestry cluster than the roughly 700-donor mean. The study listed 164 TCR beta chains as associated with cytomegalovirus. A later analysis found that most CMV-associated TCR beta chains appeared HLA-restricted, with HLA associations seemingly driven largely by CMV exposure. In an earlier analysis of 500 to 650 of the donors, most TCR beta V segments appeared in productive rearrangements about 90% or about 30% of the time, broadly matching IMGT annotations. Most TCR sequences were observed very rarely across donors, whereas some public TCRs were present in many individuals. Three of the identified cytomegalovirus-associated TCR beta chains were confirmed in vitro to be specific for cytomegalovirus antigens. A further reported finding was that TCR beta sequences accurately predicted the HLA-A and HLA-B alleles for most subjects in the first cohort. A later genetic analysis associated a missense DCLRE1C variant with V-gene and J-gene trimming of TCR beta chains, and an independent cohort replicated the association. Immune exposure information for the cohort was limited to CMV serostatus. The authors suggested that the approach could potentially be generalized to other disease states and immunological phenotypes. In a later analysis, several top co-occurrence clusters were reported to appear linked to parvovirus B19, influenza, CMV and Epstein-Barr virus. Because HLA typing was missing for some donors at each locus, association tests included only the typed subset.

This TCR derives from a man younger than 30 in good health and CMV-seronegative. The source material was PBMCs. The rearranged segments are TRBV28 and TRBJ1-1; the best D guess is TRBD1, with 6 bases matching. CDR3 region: CASSLRTVTEAFF. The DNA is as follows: TGTGCCAGCAGTTTACGGACAGTGACTGAAGCTTTCTTT.